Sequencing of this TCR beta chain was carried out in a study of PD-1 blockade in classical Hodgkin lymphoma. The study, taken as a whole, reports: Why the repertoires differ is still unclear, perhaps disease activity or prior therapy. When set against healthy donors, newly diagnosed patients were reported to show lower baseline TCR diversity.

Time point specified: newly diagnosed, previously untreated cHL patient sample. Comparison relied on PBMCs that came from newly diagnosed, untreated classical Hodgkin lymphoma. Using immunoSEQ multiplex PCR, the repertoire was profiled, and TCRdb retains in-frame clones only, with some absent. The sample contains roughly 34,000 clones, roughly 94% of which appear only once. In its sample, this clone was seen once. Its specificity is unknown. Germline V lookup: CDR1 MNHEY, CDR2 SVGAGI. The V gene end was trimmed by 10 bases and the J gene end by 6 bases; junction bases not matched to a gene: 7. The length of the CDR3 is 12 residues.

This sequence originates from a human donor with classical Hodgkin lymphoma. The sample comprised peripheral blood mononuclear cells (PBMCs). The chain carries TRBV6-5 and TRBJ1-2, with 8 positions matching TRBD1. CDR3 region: CATNSQGDGYTF. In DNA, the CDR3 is TGTGCCACCAACTCACAGGGGGATGGCTACACCTTC.